Below are 11 T cell receptor beta chains sequenced from a single sample in a study of OX40 agonist ivuxolimab in advanced cancers. Some clones are missing from TCRdb's copy, which holds only in-frame ones; the method was immunoSEQ multiplex PCR. Seen here are 65,000 or so clones, roughly 89% observed once, and the top ten hold about 2.7%. Sequences were derived from CD4+ or CD8+ T cells sorted from blood, sampled in a trial of the OX40 agonist ivuxolimab. The receptor source for this set is an adult with an advanced solid tumor such as melanoma, head and neck, liver or kidney cancer.

Comment on this clone: This sample includes further DNA sequences coding for the same CDR3. This chain connects TRBV11-1 to TRBJ2-7; D is uncertain. This CDR3 is 15 amino acids long. The germline CDR1 and CDR2 sequences are SGHAT and FQDESV (reference sequence). Between the trimmed V and J ends, which lost 1 base and 0 bases, there was a span of 10 bases. This CDR3 is CASSLEGQSSYEQYF. The CDR3 DNA follows: TGTGCCAGCAGCTTAGAAGGGCAGAGCTCCTACGAGCAGTACTTC.

The V and J genes are TRBV6-1 and TRBJ2-5, with 7 bases lining up with TRBD1. The CDR3 runs 16 residues. V lost 1 base, J lost 5 bases, and 10 bases stayed unmatched. Germline CDR1 and CDR2: MNHNS and SASEGT. CDR3 sequence: CASSEEGQRWRETQYF. CDR3 bases: TGTGCCAGCAGTGAAGAGGGACAGCGCTGGCGGGAGACCCAGTACTTC.

CDR3 sequence reads: CASSTPGQGRYEQYF. DNA of the CDR3: TGTGCCAGCAGCACCCCGGGACAGGGTAGGTACGAGCAGTACTTC. The genes are TRBV6-1 and TRBJ2-7; 9 nucleotides line up with TRBD1. The CDR3 runs to 15 residues. Trimming cost V 6 bases and J 4 bases; bases outside gene matches: 10. CDR1 and CDR2 (germline): MNHNS, SASEGT.

V and J are TRBV7-2 and TRBJ2-7; 9 nucleotides agree with TRBD2. After removal of 3 bases from V and 1 base from J, the junction contained 13 bases not matched to a gene. CDR1 is SGHTA and CDR2 is FQGNSA in the germline V gene. The CDR3 loop spans 18 amino acids. The CDR3: CASSLTQAGGPFSYEQYF. The CDR3 DNA is TGTGCCAGCAGCTTGACGCAAGCGGGGGGACCCTTTTCCTACGAGCAGTACTTC.

This clone was found a few times. This rearrangement joins TRBV6-5 to TRBJ1-6, with D possibly TRBD1 on 5 matching bases. Germline V gene sequence: CDR1 MNHEY, CDR2 SVGAGI. V lost 6 bases, J lost 6 bases, and 12 bases lay in between. The length of the CDR3 is 14 residues. Here the CDR3 DNA reads TGTGCCAGCAGGGGAGGGGTGGCTAATTCACCCCTCCACTTT. Its translation is CASRGGVANSPLHF.

As DNA, the CDR3 is TGTGCCAGCAGCTTAGCCCGCGGAGATACGCAGTATTTT. Translation: CASSLARGDTQYF. The V gene is TRBV7-2, the J gene TRBJ2-3, with unresolved D. V was trimmed by 0 bases and J by 5 bases, leaving 6 bases between them. CDR1 is SGHTA, CDR2 FQGNSA, per germline. CDR3 length: 13 amino acids.

The V gene is TRBV5-4, the J gene TRBJ2-4; TRBD1 matches at 10 bases. This CDR3 has 16 residues. Trimming cost V 4 bases and J 3 bases; bases outside gene matches: 7. Germline CDR1 SGHNT, CDR2 YYREEE (reference sequence). Written as DNA, the CDR3 is TGTGCCAGCAGCCTGGATGGGACAGGGGTCAAAAACATTCAGTACTTC. Encoded protein: CASSLDGTGVKNIQYF.

The chain couples TRBV12-2 to TRBJ2-7; the table's D call of TRBD1 was not tested on the DNA. TRBV12-2 is designated a pseudogene. This CDR3 region has 16 residues. Here the CDR3 reads CASRLVGQTLSYEQYF. The CDR3 DNA is TGTGCAAGTCGCTTAGTGGGTCAGACACTCTCCTACGAGCAGTACTTC.

V usage is TRBV11-1 and J usage is TRBJ2-7; D not certain. V was shortened by 5 bases and J by 3 bases, with 8 bases between the two germline ends. The CDR3 loop spans 12 amino acids. Germline CDR1 is SGHAT and CDR2 is FQDESV (reference sequence). The DNA of the CDR3 is TGTGCCAGCAGCCCAAACCTCTACGAGCAGTACTTC. It yields the protein CASSPNLYEQYF.

The chain uses TRBV2 and TRBJ1-2; a weak D match, TRBD1 (5 bases). This CDR3 region has 13 residues. From germline, CDR1 is SNHLY and CDR2 FYNNEI. Trimming stripped 4 bases from V and 8 bases from J, with 14 bases between. The CDR3 region has the DNA TGTGCCAGCAGTGGAGTCAGGGAAAGAGGCTACACCTTC. Its translation is CASSGVRERGYTF.

The chain employs TRBV28 and TRBJ2-2, with 7 bases matching TRBD1. The CDR3 consists of 15 residues. Germline assignment: CDR1 MDHEN and CDR2 SYDVKM. The junction had 5 bases not matched to a gene; V was cut back by 3 bases and J by 4 bases. The CDR3 here is CASSFTAGGTGELFF. CDR3 coding DNA: TGTGCCAGCAGTTTTACAGCAGGGGGCACCGGGGAGCTGTTTTTT.